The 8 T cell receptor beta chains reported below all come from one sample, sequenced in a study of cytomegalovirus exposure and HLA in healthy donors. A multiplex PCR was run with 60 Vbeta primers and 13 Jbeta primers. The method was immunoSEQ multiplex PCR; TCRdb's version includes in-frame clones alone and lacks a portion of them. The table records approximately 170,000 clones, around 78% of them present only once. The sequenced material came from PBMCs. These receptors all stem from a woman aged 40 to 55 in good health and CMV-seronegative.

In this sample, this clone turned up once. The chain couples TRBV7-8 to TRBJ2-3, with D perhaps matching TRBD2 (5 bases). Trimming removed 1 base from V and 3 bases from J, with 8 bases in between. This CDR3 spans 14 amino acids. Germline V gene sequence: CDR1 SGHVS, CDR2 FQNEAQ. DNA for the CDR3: TGTGCCAGCAGCTTAGGGGGAGCTACAGATACGCAGTATTTT. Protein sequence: CASSLGGATDTQYF.

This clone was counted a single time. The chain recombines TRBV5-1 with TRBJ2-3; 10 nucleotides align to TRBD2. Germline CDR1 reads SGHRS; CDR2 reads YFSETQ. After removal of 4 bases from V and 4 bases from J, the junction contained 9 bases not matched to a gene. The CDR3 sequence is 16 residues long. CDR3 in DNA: TGCGCCAGCAGCCCGTCAGCGGGAGGGTTAGCAGATACGCAGTATTTT. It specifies CASSPSAGGLADTQYF.

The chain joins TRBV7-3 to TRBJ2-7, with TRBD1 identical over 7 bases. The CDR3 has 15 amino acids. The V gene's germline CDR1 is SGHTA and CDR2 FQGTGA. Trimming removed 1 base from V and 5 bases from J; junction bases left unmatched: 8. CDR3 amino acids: CASSLNGDSQNEQYF. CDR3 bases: TGTGCCAGCAGCTTAAACGGGGACAGCCAGAACGAGCAGTACTTC. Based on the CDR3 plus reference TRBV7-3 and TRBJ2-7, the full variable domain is GAGVSQTPSNKVTEKGKYVELRCDPISGHTALYWYRQSLGQGPEFLIYFQGTGAADDSGLPNDRFFAVRPEGSVSTLKIQRTERGDSAVYLCASSLNGDSQNEQYFGPGTRLTVT.

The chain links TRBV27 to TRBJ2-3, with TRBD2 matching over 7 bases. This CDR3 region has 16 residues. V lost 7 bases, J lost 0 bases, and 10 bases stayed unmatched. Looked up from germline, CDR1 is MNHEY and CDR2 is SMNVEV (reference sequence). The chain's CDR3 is CASTHGTIPSTDTQYF. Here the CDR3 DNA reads TGTGCCAGCACCCACGGGACTATCCCTAGCACAGATACGCAGTATTTT.

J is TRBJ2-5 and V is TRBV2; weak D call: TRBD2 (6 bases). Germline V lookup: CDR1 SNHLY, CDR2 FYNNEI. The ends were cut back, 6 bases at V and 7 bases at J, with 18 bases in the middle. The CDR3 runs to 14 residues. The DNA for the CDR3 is TGTGCCAGCAGGGCTAATCAGGGAGGTGGGACCCAGTACTTC. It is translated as CASRANQGGGTQYF.

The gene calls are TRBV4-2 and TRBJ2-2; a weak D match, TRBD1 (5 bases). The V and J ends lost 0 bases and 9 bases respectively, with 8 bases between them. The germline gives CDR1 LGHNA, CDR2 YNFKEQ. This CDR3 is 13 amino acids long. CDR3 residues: CASSQDRGRELFF. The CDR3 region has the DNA TGTGCCAGCAGCCAAGATAGGGGCCGGGAGCTGTTTTTT.

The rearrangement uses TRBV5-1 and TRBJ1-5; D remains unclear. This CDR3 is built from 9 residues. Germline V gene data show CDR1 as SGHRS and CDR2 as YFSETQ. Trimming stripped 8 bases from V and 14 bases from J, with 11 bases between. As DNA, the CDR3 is TGCGCCAGATTAGGCACTAAGCATTTT. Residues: CARLGTKHF.

CDR3 sequence reads: CASSSTLAGPSGDEQFF. As DNA, the CDR3 is TGTGCCAGCAGTTCAACTCTAGCGGGACCCAGTGGCGATGAGCAGTTCTTC. The V gene is TRBV28, the J gene TRBJ2-1, with 9 bases lining up with TRBD2. The CDR3 has 17 residues. The V and J ends lost 4 bases and 8 bases, in that order; junction bases with no gene match: 15. The V gene's germline CDR1 is MDHEN and CDR2 SYDVKM. Supplemented by reference TRBV28 and TRBJ2-1, the full variable domain reads DVKVTQSSRYLVKRTGEKVFLECVQDMDHENMFWYRQDPGLGLRLIYFSYDVKMKEKGDIPEGYSVSREKKERFSLILESASTNQTSMYLCASSSTLAGPSGDEQFFGPGTRLTVL.